This T cell receptor beta chain emerged from a study of blood T cell repertoires in COVID-19. The assay was immunoSEQ multiplex PCR, and TCRdb's table has in-frame clones only and misses some. This sample carries hundreds of thousands of clones, 80% to 90% of them seen once, and the ten largest clones take 0.95% to 1.3%. The specimen was PBMCs or T cells enriched from blood (not recorded which). This sequence originates from a man younger than 45 who had recovered from COVID-19.

The CDR3 DNA is TGCGCCAGCAGCTCCCGCGCCCCACAGCAAACAGATACGCAGTATTTT. Translating gives CASSSRAPQQTDTQYF. The chain has TRBV4-1 and TRBJ2-3; the D is unclear. The V gene lost 5 bases and the J gene lost 3 bases, with 18 bases spanning the gap. The CDR3 is 16 residues long. Per the germline V gene, CDR1 is MGHRA and CDR2 is YSYEKL.